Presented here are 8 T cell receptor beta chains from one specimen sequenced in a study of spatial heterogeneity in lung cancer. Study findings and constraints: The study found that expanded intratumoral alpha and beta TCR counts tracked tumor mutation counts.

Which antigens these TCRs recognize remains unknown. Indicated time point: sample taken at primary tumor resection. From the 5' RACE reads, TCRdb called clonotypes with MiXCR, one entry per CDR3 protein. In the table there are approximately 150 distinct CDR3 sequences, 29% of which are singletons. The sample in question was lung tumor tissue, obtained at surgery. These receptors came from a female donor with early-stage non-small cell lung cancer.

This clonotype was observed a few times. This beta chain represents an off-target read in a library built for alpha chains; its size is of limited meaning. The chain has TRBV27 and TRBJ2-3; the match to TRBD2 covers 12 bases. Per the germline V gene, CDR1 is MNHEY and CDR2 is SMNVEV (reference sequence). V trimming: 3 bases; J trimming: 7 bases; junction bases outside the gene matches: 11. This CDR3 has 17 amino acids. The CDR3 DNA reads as TGTGCCAGCAGTTTTAGAGGACTAGCGGGGAAGCTATATACGCAGTATTTT. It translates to CASSFRGLAGKLYTQYF.

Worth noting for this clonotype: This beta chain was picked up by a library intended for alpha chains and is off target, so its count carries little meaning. The CDR3 DNA reads TGTGCCAGCATTTGGACGCAGAGCTCCTACGAGCAGTACTTC. It codes for CASIWTQSSYEQYF. The chain recombines TRBV2 with TRBJ2-7; no clear D. This CDR3 spans 14 amino acids. The germline V gene has CDR1 SNHLY and CDR2 FYNNEI. V lost 7 bases and J 0 bases, leaving 13 bases between the germline ends.

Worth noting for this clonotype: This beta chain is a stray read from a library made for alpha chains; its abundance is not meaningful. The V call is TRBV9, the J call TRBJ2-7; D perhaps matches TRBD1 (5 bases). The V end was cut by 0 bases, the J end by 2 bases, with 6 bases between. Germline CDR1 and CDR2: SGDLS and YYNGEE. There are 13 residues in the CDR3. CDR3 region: CASSVADTYEQYF. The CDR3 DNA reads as TGTGCCAGCAGCGTAGCGGACACCTACGAGCAGTACTTC.

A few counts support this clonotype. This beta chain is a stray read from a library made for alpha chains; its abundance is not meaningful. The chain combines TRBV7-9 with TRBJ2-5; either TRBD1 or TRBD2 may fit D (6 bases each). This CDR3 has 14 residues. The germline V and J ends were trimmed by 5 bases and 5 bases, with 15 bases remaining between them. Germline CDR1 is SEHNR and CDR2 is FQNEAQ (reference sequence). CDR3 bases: TGTGCCAGCAGCCGGACGGGGGCAGGGGAGACCCAGTACTTC. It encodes CASSRTGAGETQYF.

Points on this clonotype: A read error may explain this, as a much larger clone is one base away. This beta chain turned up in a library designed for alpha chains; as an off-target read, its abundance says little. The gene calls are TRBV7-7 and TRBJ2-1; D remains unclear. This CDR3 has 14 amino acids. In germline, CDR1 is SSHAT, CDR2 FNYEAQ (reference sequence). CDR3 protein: CAISDGNSYNEQFF. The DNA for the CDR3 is TGTGCTATATCGGACGGCAATTCCTACAATGAGCAGTTCTTC.

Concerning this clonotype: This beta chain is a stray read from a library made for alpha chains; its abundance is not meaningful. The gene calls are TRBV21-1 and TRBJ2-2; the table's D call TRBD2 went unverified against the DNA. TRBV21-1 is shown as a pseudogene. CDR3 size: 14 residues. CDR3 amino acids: CASFVGPNTGELFF. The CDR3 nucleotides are TGTGCCAGCTTTGTGGGCCCGAACACCGGGGAGCTGTTTTTT.

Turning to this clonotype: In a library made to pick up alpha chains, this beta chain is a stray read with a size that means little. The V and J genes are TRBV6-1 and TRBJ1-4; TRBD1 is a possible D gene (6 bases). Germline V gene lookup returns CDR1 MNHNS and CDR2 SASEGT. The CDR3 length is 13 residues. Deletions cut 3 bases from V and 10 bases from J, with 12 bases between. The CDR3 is CASSDSGEVKLFF. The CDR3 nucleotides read TGTGCCAGCAGTGATTCAGGGGAAGTAAAACTGTTTTTT.

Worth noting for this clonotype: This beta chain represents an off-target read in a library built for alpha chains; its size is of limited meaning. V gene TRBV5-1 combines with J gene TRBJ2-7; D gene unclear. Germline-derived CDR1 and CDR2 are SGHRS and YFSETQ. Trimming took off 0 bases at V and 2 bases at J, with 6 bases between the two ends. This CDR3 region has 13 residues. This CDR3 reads CASSLGPAYEQYF. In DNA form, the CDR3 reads TGCGCCAGCAGCTTGGGACCAGCCTACGAGCAGTACTTC.